This T cell receptor beta chain stems from a study of T cells in Graves' hyperthyroidism and ophthalmopathy. RNA transcripts served as the template for amplifying TCR beta CDR3 regions. With the HTBI primer set, the TCR CDR3 went through a first round of RT-PCR. TCRdb re-analysed the multiplex PCR reads in MiXCR, keeping a single row per CDR3 protein. The table records under 350,000 distinct CDR3 sequences, roughly a fifth of them present only once. CDR1 SNHLY and CDR2 FYNNEI come from the germline V gene. The CDR3 has 12 amino acids. Trimming took off 8 bases at V and 6 bases at J, with 11 bases between the two ends. This clonotype was recorded at least ten times.

The sequenced material came from blood. This chain connects TRBV2 to TRBJ2-1; D may be TRBD2 (6 bases). The receptor was isolated from a woman aged 45-65 years with Graves' hyperthyroidism. CDR3 region: CASRWDSNEQFF. The CDR3 coding sequence is TGTGCCAGCCGGTGGGACTCCAATGAGCAGTTCTTC.